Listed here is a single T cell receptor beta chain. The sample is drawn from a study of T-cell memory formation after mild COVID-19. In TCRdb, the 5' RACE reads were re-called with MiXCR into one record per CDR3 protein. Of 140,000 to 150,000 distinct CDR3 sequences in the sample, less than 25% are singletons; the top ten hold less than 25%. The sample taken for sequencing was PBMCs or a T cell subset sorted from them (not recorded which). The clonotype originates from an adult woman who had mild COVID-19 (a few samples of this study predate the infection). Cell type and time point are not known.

CDR3 sequence: CASSETGVAYEQYF. CDR3 DNA: TGTGCCAGCAGCGAGACAGGGGTAGCCTACGAGCAGTACTTC. V is TRBV9 and J is TRBJ2-7; TRBD1 aligns across 8 bases. The CDR3 totals 14 residues. J was trimmed by 2 bases and V by 3 bases; bases with no gene match: 4. Germline V CDR1 and CDR2: SGDLS, YYNGEE.